A selection of T cell receptor beta chains follows, all from one sample in a study of blood T cell repertoires in COVID-19. Only in-frame clones appear in the TCRdb table, and some are missing; sequencing was by immunoSEQ multiplex PCR. The sample lists around 200,000 clones; over 70% were seen once. Sequences were obtained from peripheral blood. The receptors were gathered from a woman aged 70 to 79 with acute or convalescent COVID-19. CDR3s include the opening cysteine and the closing phenylalanine or tryptophan. D genes are given only for firm matches. Only some rows state a clone size, as once, few, many or a class for expanded clones.

CDR3 | DNA | size | D | J | V
CASSIRYNQPQHF | TGTGCCAGTAGTATACGTTACAATCAGCCCCAGCATTTT | NA | NA | TRBJ1-5 | TRBV19
CASSVDLAGYEQYF | TGTGCCAGCAGCGTAGATCTAGCGGGCTACGAGCAGTACTTC | NA | TRBD2 | TRBJ2-7 | TRBV9
CSASRVLRGEVGSYNEQFF | TGCAGTGCTAGTCGGGTTCTGCGGGGGGAGGTTGGCTCCTACAATGAGCAGTTCTTC | NA | TRBD2 | TRBJ2-1 | TRBV20-1
CASSPQDSPGGNTIYF | TGTGCCAGCTCACCACAGGACAGCCCTGGAGGAAACACCATATATTTT | once | NA | TRBJ1-3 | TRBV18
CASSLDVTSGNEQFF | TGTGCCAGCAGCTTGGACGTGACTAGCGGTAATGAGCAGTTCTTC | NA | TRBD2 | TRBJ2-1 | TRBV7-9
CAIGTGENQPQHF | TGTGCCATCGGGACAGGGGAGAATCAGCCCCAGCATTTT | NA | TRBD1 | TRBJ1-5 | TRBV10-3
CSVATGGNQPQHF | TGCAGCGTCGCCACAGGGGGTAATCAGCCCCAGCATTTT | NA | TRBD1 | TRBJ1-5 | TRBV29-1
CASSLGPRGGYTF | TGTGCCAGCAGCTTAGGCCCCCGGGGTGGCTACACCTTC | NA | NA | TRBJ1-2 | TRBV11-3
CATRAGGGANTGELFF | TGTGCCACCAGAGCCGGGGGGGGCGCGAACACCGGGGAGCTGTTTTTT | NA | TRBD2 | TRBJ2-2 | TRBV15
CASSQERNYNSPLHF | TGCGCCAGCAGCCAAGAGCGGAATTATAATTCACCCCTCCACTTT | NA | NA | TRBJ1-6 | TRBV4-1
CASSQVTSGMRNEQFF | TGTGCCAGCAGCCAAGTTACTAGCGGGATGAGGAATGAGCAGTTCTTC | NA | TRBD2 | TRBJ2-1 | TRBV4-2
CASSLVAGRGFRGYTF | TGTGCCAGCAGCTTAGTGGCCGGCAGGGGGTTTCGGGGCTACACCTTC | NA | TRBD1 | TRBJ1-2 | TRBV13
CASSFQTDSDTQYF | TGTGCCAGCAGCTTTCAAACAGATTCCGATACGCAGTATTTT | NA | NA | TRBJ2-3 | TRBV3-1/TRBV3-2
CASSLVTLSGSPDTQYF | TGTGCCAGCAGCTTAGTGACGTTGAGCGGGAGTCCAGATACGCAGTATTTT | NA | TRBD2 | TRBJ2-3 | TRBV7-9
CSVGTSGTLTDTQYF | TGCAGCGTGGGGACTAGCGGGACCCTCACAGATACGCAGTATTTT | NA | TRBD2 | TRBJ2-3 | TRBV29-1
CASSQDLTGSGYTF | TGTGCCAGCAGCCAAGATCTTACTGGTAGTGGCTACACCTTC | NA | NA | TRBJ1-2 | TRBV14
CSAGQAATEAFF | TGCAGCGCCGGACAGGCGGCCACTGAAGCTTTCTTT | NA | TRBD1 | TRBJ1-1 | TRBV29-1
CASSTRTDNSPLHF | TGTGCCAGCAGCACTAGGACGGATAATTCACCCCTCCACTTT | NA | NA | TRBJ1-6 | TRBV3-1/TRBV3-2
CASSQGDYFLFF | TGTGCCAGCAGCCAGGGGGACTACTTCCTGTTTTTT | NA | NA | TRBJ1-4 | TRBV3-1/TRBV3-2
CASSLARGQFGGGYTF | TGTGCCAGCAGCTTAGCAAGGGGCCAGTTCGGTGGTGGCTACACCTTC | many | NA | TRBJ1-2 | TRBV7-9
CASSAPRGNTEAFF | TGTGCCAGCAGTGCGCCCAGGGGAAACACTGAAGCTTTCTTT | few | NA | TRBJ1-1 | TRBV28
CASSYSPGQGYTF | TGTGCCAGCAGTTACTCACCTGGGCAGGGCTACACCTTC | NA | NA | TRBJ1-2 | TRBV6-6
CAISKGQNQPQHF | TGTGCCATCAGTAAGGGACAGAATCAGCCCCAGCATTTT | few | TRBD1 | TRBJ1-5 | TRBV10-3
CASGTGTGVPEAFF | TGTGCCAGCGGGACCGGGACAGGGGTTCCTGAAGCTTTCTTT | NA | TRBD1 | TRBJ1-1 | TRBV28
CASSSGTTDTQYF | TGTGCCAGCAGCTCAGGGACAACAGATACGCAGTATTTT | NA | NA | TRBJ2-3 | TRBV7-6
CASRQTRLSEKLFF | TGTGCCAGCAGGCAGACAAGGTTGAGTGAAAAACTGTTTTTT | few | NA | TRBJ1-4 | TRBV28
CASALNVQETQYF | TGTGCCAGCGCCCTAAATGTCCAAGAGACCCAGTACTTC | NA | NA | TRBJ2-5 | TRBV6-5
CASSKGQGGWNQPQHF | TGTGCCAGCAGCAAGGGACAGGGAGGCTGGAATCAGCCCCAGCATTTT | NA | TRBD1 | TRBJ1-5 | TRBV5-6
CASSLDPGPNYGYTF | TGTGCCAGCAGCTTAGATCCGGGTCCTAACTATGGCTACACCTTC | NA | NA | TRBJ1-2 | TRBV7-2
CASSQGAPPLHF | TGTGCCAGCAGCCAGGGGGCCCCACCCCTCCACTTT | NA | TRBD1 | TRBJ1-6 | TRBV12-3/TRBV12-4
CASSPGLAGGWGTDTQYF | TGCGCCAGCAGCCCGGGACTAGCGGGGGGGTGGGGCACAGATACGCAGTATTTT | NA | TRBD2 | TRBJ2-3 | TRBV5-1
CASSPDRGHEQYF | TGCGCCAGCAGCCCCGACAGGGGCCACGAGCAGTACTTC | NA | TRBD1 | TRBJ2-7 | TRBV5-1
CASRGGNTEAFF | TGTGCCAGCAGAGGAGGGAACACTGAAGCTTTCTTT | NA | NA | TRBJ1-1 | TRBV12-3/TRBV12-4
CASSLGQASYGYTF | TGTGCCAGCAGCTTGGGACAGGCCTCCTATGGCTACACCTTC | NA | NA | TRBJ1-2 | TRBV5-4
CASSPTASGRAGEQFF | TGTGCCAGCAGCCCTACAGCTAGCGGGAGGGCCGGTGAGCAGTTCTTC | once | TRBD2 | TRBJ2-1 | TRBV7-3
CASSLRDRDTQYF | TGTGCCAGCAGCTTGAGGGATAGAGATACGCAGTATTTT | few | NA | TRBJ2-3 | TRBV7-6
CASSLIISGNTIYF | TGTGCCAGCAGCTTAATTATCTCTGGAAACACCATATATTTT | NA | NA | TRBJ1-3 | TRBV7-9
CASSALAGGNSYEQYF | TGTGCCAGCTCAGCCCTAGCGGGAGGGAACTCCTACGAGCAGTACTTC | NA | TRBD2 | TRBJ2-7 | TRBV18
CASRTSGGTGELFF | TGTGCCAGCAGGACTAGCGGGGGCACCGGGGAGCTGTTTTTT | NA | TRBD2 | TRBJ2-2 | TRBV2
CASSPTGSSYNEQFF | TGTGCCAGCAGCCCGACGGGAAGCTCCTACAATGAGCAGTTCTTC | NA | NA | TRBJ2-1 | TRBV3-1/TRBV3-2
CASSILQQPMNTEAFF | TGTGCCAGTAGTATTTTACAGCAGCCTATGAACACTGAAGCTTTCTTT | NA | NA | TRBJ1-1 | TRBV19
CASSPQDKGAQHF | TGTGCCAGCTCACCGCAAGATAAAGGAGCCCAGCATTTT | NA | NA | TRBJ1-5 | TRBV18
CASSWAANQPQHF | TGTGCCAGCAGTTGGGCAGCCAATCAGCCCCAGCATTTT | few | NA | TRBJ1-5 | TRBV28
CASSPRQGAFNSPLHF | TGTGCCAGCTCACCACGGCAGGGGGCTTTTAATTCACCCCTCCACTTT | few | TRBD1 | TRBJ1-6 | TRBV18
CASVGAGQNYGYTF | TGTGCCAGCGTGGGGGCAGGGCAGAACTATGGCTACACCTTC | NA | NA | TRBJ1-2 | TRBV25-1
CASSLERAGYNSPLHF | TGTGCCAGCAGCCTGGAGAGGGCCGGCTATAATTCACCCCTCCACTTT | few | NA | TRBJ1-6 | TRBV7-8
CASRRTGLNTEAFF | TGTGCCAGTAGAAGGACAGGCCTGAACACTGAAGCTTTCTTT | NA | TRBD1 | TRBJ1-1 | TRBV2
CASGQDFNSPLHF | TGTGCCTCAGGACAGGACTTTAATTCACCCCTCCACTTT | few | TRBD1 | TRBJ1-6 | TRBV30
CASSRQGSDQPQHF | TGTGCCAGCAGCCGACAGGGGAGTGATCAGCCCCAGCATTTT | NA | TRBD1 | TRBJ1-5 | TRBV2
CATSGGNTGTDEKLFF | TGTGCCACCAGTGGAGGCAATACAGGGACGGATGAAAAACTGTTTTTT | NA | NA | TRBJ1-4 | TRBV24-1
CASSPTVNYGYTF | TGTGCCAGCAGCCCGACAGTGAACTATGGCTACACCTTC | NA | NA | TRBJ1-2 | TRBV6-6
CASSSRQEKAFF | TGTGCCAGCAGCTCCCGACAGGAAAAAGCTTTCTTT | NA | NA | TRBJ1-1 | TRBV7-9
CASSPLDRVTGELFF | TGTGCCAGCAGTCCTCTCGACAGGGTCACCGGGGAGCTGTTTTTT | few | TRBD1 | TRBJ2-2 | TRBV28
CAISESTGGNEKLFF | TGTGCCATCAGTGAGTCAACAGGGGGTAATGAAAAACTGTTTTTT | NA | TRBD1 | TRBJ1-4 | TRBV10-3
CASTLGQRLDGYTF | TGCGCCAGCACCCTGGGACAGAGGTTGGATGGCTACACCTTC | NA | TRBD1 | TRBJ1-2 | TRBV5-1
CASSLRAGDSNQPQHF | TGTGCCAGCAGCTTAAGGGCGGGGGATAGCAATCAGCCCCAGCATTTT | NA | NA | TRBJ1-5 | TRBV7-8
CSVSAGTSRSSYNEQFF | TGCAGCGTTAGCGCCGGGACTAGCCGGAGCTCCTACAATGAGCAGTTCTTC | NA | TRBD2 | TRBJ2-1 | TRBV29-1